These T cell receptor beta chains were read from a single sample in a study of OX40 agonist ivuxolimab in advanced cancers. Libraries were prepared by immunoSEQ multiplex PCR; TCRdb keeps only in-frame clonotypes and omits some of them. The profile shows around 18,000 clones, 87% of them singletons. The specimen comprised CD4+ or CD8+ T cells sorted from blood, sampled in a trial of the OX40 agonist ivuxolimab. The receptor set was obtained from an adult with an advanced solid tumor such as melanoma, head and neck, liver or kidney cancer. Both conserved end residues are part of each CDR3. The D gene is left open where the match is weak. The size entry is marked missing in some rows and otherwise reads once, few, many or a size class.

j_call cdr3_length d_call clone_size v_call cdr3_aa cdr3_nt
TRBJ2-1 13 NA NA TRBV28 CASSPNPRTEQFF TGTGCCAGCAGTCCGAATCCCCGCACTGAGCAGTTCTTC
TRBJ2-6 15 NA NA TRBV28 CASLRAASGANVLTF TGTGCCAGCCTAAGGGCGGCCTCTGGGGCCAACGTCCTGACTTTC
TRBJ2-7 18 TRBD2 NA TRBV28 CASSLGTFGLAGVYEQYF TGTGCCAGCAGTCTAGGGACTTTCGGACTAGCGGGAGTCTACGAGCAGTACTTC
TRBJ2-7 14 NA NA TRBV5-6 CASSRRDFIYEQYF TGTGCCAGCAGCAGGCGGGACTTCATCTACGAGCAGTACTTC
TRBJ2-3 12 NA NA TRBV29-1 CSVWVLTDTQYF TGCAGCGTCTGGGTCCTCACAGATACGCAGTATTTT
TRBJ2-1 14 NA NA TRBV9 CASSVNGERDEQFF TGTGCCAGCAGCGTTAACGGGGAAAGGGATGAGCAGTTCTTC
TRBJ2-7 15 NA medium-sized TRBV6-1 CASSEESGYPYEQYF TGTGCCAGCAGTGAAGAGTCAGGGTATCCCTACGAGCAGTACTTC
TRBJ2-1 12 TRBD2 NA TRBV2 CASRVAGDEQFF TGTGCCAGCAGAGTAGCGGGAGATGAGCAGTTCTTC
TRBJ1-6 13 NA NA TRBV9 CASSAGLNSPLHF TGTGCCAGCAGCGCCGGGTTAAATTCACCCCTCCACTTT
TRBJ2-7 15 TRBD2 NA TRBV5-6 CASSLLTSATYEQYF TGTGCCAGCAGCTTGCTAACTAGCGCTACCTACGAGCAGTACTTC
TRBJ1-1 14 NA NA TRBV7-9 CASSLATGSTEAFF TGTGCCAGCAGCTTGGCTACAGGGAGTACTGAAGCTTTCTTT
TRBJ1-2 15 NA NA TRBV27 CASSLTPGLFYGYTF TGTGCCAGCAGTTTAACGCCAGGCCTTTTCTATGGCTACACCTTC
TRBJ1-2 17 NA NA TRBV19 CASSPFSIGQGERGYTF TGTGCCAGTAGTCCCTTCTCAATTGGACAAGGCGAAAGGGGCTACACCTTC
TRBJ1-5 16 NA NA TRBV6-4 CASSDLGGNGNQPQHF TGTGCCAGCAGTGACTTGGGGGGGAATGGCAATCAGCCCCAGCATTTT
TRBJ2-2 13 TRBD2 few TRBV29-1 CTGTSGLTGELFF TGCACAGGGACTAGCGGGCTCACCGGGGAGCTGTTTTTT
TRBJ2-1 13 NA NA TRBV19 CASSNGPYNEQFF TGTGCCAGTAGTAACGGCCCCTACAATGAGCAGTTCTTC
TRBJ1-2 13 NA NA TRBV5-6 CASSTTEEEGYTF TGTGCCAGCAGCACGACCGAAGAGGAGGGCTACACCTTC
TRBJ2-2 15 NA NA TRBV6-4 CASSDGIGEGGELFF TGTGCCAGCAGTGACGGAATTGGGGAAGGCGGGGAGCTGTTTTTT
TRBJ1-1 13 NA NA TRBV4-3 CASSPGGGYEAFF TGCGCCAGCAGCCCGGGGGGGGGCTATGAAGCTTTCTTT
TRBJ1-3 16 NA NA TRBV21-1 CASSTRVRGVGNTIYF TGTGCCAGCAGCACTAGAGTCCGCGGGGTTGGAAACACCATATATTTT
TRBJ1-1 13 NA NA TRBV14 CASSPRGNTEAFF TGTGCCAGCAGTCCCCGGGGGAACACTGAAGCTTTCTTT
TRBJ2-7 15 TRBD1 NA TRBV4-1 CASSQGDRGDYEQYF TGCGCCAGCAGCCAAGGAGACAGGGGAGACTACGAGCAGTACTTC
TRBJ2-3 17 NA NA TRBV4-3 CASSQDWIPEVTDTQYF TGCGCCAGCAGCCAAGATTGGATCCCCGAAGTCACAGATACGCAGTATTTT
TRBJ1-2 15 NA NA TRBV29-1 CSVASDASRLYGYTF TGCAGCGTTGCCTCGGACGCAAGCCGTCTCTATGGCTACACCTTC
TRBJ1-1 14 NA NA TRBV5-1 CASSFVTANTEAFF TGCGCCAGCAGCTTCGTGACAGCGAACACTGAAGCTTTCTTT
TRBJ1-2 14 NA NA TRBV19 CASNTVGANYGYTF TGTGCCAGTAATACAGTCGGGGCTAACTATGGCTACACCTTC
TRBJ2-1 15 NA once TRBV11-3 CASSLDWGSYNEQFF TGTGCCAGCAGCTTAGATTGGGGCTCCTACAATGAGCAGTTCTTC
TRBJ1-1 12 TRBD1 NA TRBV6-1 CASRTGRTEAFF TGTGCCAGCAGGACAGGGAGGACTGAAGCTTTCTTT